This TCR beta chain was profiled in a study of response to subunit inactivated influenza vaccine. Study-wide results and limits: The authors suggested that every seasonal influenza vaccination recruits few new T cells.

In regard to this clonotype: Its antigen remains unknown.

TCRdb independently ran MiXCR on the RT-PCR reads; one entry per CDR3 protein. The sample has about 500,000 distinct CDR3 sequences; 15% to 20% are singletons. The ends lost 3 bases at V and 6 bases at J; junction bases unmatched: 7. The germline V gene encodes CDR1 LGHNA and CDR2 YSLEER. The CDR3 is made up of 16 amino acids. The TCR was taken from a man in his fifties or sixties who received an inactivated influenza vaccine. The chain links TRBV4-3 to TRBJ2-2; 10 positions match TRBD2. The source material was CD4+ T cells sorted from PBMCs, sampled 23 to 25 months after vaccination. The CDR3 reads CASSQLAGEGAGELFF. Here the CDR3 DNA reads TGCGCCAGCAGCCAGCTAGCGGGAGAAGGGGCCGGGGAGCTGTTTTTT.